The T cell receptor beta chain described here comes from a study of T cells in Graves' hyperthyroidism and ophthalmopathy. This clonotype was seen repeatedly, ten times or more. The CDR3 length is 13 residues. Germline V gives CDR1 MNHEY, CDR2 SMNVEV (reference sequence). The V and J ends lost 10 bases and 1 base, in that order; junction bases with no gene match: 6. The CDR3 regions of TCR beta were amplified from RNA transcripts. The TCR CDR3 was amplified in a first-round RT-PCR using the HTBI primer set. MiXCR, applied by TCRdb to the multiplex PCR reads, yields one record per CDR3 protein. The table includes about 420,000 distinct CDR3 sequences, roughly 13% detected once.

The chain recombines TRBV27 with TRBJ1-1; TRBD1 aligns across 7 bases. The source is a woman under 30 with Graves' hyperthyroidism. The specimen sequenced was blood. This CDR3 is CATHPGGNTEAFF. DNA for the CDR3: TGTGCCACTCACCCAGGGGGGAACACTGAAGCTTTCTTT.